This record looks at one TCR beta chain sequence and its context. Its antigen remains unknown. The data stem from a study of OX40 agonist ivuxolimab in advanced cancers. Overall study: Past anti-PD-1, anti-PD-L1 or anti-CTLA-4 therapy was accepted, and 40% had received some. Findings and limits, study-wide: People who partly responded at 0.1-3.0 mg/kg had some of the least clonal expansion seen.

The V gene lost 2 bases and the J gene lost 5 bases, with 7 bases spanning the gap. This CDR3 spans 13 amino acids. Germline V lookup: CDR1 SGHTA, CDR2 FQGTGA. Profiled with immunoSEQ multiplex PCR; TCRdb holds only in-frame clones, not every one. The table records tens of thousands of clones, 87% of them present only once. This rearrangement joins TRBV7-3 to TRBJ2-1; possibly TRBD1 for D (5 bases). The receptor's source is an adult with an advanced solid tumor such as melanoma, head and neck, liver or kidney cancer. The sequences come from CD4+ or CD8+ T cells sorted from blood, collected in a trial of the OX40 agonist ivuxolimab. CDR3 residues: CASSLAGHNEQFF. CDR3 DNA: TGTGCCAGCAGCTTAGCAGGGCACAATGAGCAGTTCTTC. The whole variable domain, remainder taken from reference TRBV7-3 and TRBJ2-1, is GAGVSQTPSNKVTEKGKYVELRCDPISGHTALYWYRQSLGQGPEFLIYFQGTGAADDSGLPNDRFFAVRPEGSVSTLKIQRTERGDSAVYLCASSLAGHNEQFFGPGTRLTVL.